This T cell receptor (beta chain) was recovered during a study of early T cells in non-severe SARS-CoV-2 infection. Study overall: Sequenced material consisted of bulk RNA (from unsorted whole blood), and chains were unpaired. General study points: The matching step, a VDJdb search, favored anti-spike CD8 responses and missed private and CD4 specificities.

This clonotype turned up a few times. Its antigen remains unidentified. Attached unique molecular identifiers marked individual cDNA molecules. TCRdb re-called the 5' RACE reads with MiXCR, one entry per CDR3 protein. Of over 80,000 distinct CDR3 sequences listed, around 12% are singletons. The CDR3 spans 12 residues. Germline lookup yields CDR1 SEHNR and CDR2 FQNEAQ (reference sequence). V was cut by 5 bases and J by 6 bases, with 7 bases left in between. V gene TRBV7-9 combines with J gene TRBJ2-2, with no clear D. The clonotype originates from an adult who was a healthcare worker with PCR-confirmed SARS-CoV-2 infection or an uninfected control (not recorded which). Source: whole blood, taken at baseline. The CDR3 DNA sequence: TGTGCCAGCAGCCAGGTGTCCGGGGAGCTGTTTTTT. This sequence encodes CASSQVSGELFF.